This TCR beta chain was documented in a study of radiation and T cells in renal cell carcinoma. This clone was found once. The antigen is undetermined. Libraries were prepared by immunoSEQ multiplex PCR; TCRdb keeps only in-frame clonotypes and omits some of them. The sample includes just under 150,000 clones, roughly 90% of them seen just once. The CDR3 length is 14 residues. Looked up from germline, CDR1 is LNHDA and CDR2 is SQIVND (reference sequence). The J segment lost 6 bases and the V segment lost 4 bases, leaving 8 bases of the junction unmatched. Time point reported: blood 4 weeks post-SBRT, at nephrectomy. This sample's treatment: 15 Gy SBRT to primary tumor, nephrectomy 4 weeks later. Nephrectomy followed 15 Gy stereotactic body radiation by 4 weeks. The tumor was a clear cell renal cell carcinoma. Study outcomes and limitations: Pretreatment tumor biopsies were lacking, so baseline clonotypes are unknown.

The clonotype originates from a woman aged 45-59 years with renal cell carcinoma. This chain uses TRBV19 with TRBJ1-2, with 7 bases identical to TRBD1. The material was blood, obtained from a patient whose treatment included radiotherapy and nephrectomy. Here the CDR3 DNA reads TGTGCCAGTAGTAAGAGGGGGCAGGTCGATGGCTACACCTTC. Its translation is CASSKRGQVDGYTF. Looking up the rest from reference TRBV19 and TRBJ1-2 gives the full variable domain: DGGITQSPKYLFRKEGQNVTLSCEQNLNHDAMYWYRQDPGQGLRLIYYSQIVNDFQKGDIAEGYSVSREKKESFPLTVTSAQKNPTAFYLCASSKRGQVDGYTFGSGTRLTVV.